The 21 T cell receptor beta chains in this list originate from one sample, sequenced in a study of shared clonotypes between healthy human individuals. The protocol was immunoSEQ multiplex PCR, while the TCRdb copy is restricted to in-frame clones and leaves out a portion. The profile covers 950,000 to 1,300,000 clones, with about 76% appearing a single time and 1.4% taken by the ten largest. Sequences were obtained from memory CD4+ T cells sorted from blood. The subset denotes: CD45RA-negative fraction. These receptors all stem from a man aged 18 to 35 in good health.

The genes are TRBV5-1 and TRBJ2-2; D might be TRBD1 (6 bases). The CDR3 sequence is 14 residues long. Looked up from germline, CDR1 is SGHRS and CDR2 is YFSETQ. V shed 7 bases and J shed 3 bases, with 13 bases lying between them. The DNA of the CDR3 is TGCGCCAGCGCGAGGACAGTGGACACCGGGGAGCTGTTTTTT. Amino acids: CASARTVDTGELFF.

The rearrangement joins TRBV20-1 to TRBJ1-3; D gene unclear. The CDR3 is 11 residues long. CDR1 DFQATT and CDR2 SNEGSKA come from the germline V gene (reference sequence). Trimming pared 6 bases from V and 6 bases from J, leaving 9 bases between. For the CDR3, the DNA is TGCAGTGCCGCGGGAGAAAACACCATATATTTT. As protein: CSAAGENTIYF.

The chain has TRBV5-4 and TRBJ1-6; D unclear. The ends were cut back, 1 base at V and 2 bases at J, with 4 bases in the middle. The CDR3 spans 14 residues. Germline assignment: CDR1 SGHNT and CDR2 YYREEE (reference sequence). DNA for the CDR3: TGTGCCAGCAGCTTGAGCCCCTATAATTCACCCCTCCACTTT. Residues: CASSLSPYNSPLHF.

This clone has a handful of counts. CDR3 DNA: TGTGCCAGCGGTATGGGGAGCTTGAACTATGGCTACACCTTC. Protein product: CASGMGSLNYGYTF. The rearrangement joins TRBV6-5 to TRBJ1-2, with D unclear. The germline V gene has CDR1 MNHEY and CDR2 SVGAGI. The CDR3 sequence is 14 residues long. Trimming took off 8 bases at V and 2 bases at J, with 15 bases between the two ends.

This sequence joins TRBV6-1 and TRBJ2-2; 11 bases are shared with TRBD1. Germline-derived CDR1 and CDR2 are MNHNS and SASEGT. CDR3 size: 13 residues. V trimming: 6 bases; J trimming: 8 bases; junction bases outside the gene matches: 2. In nucleotides, the CDR3 is TGTGCCAGCAGGGACAGGGGGCGTGGGGAGCTGTTTTTT. Its translation is CASRDRGRGELFF.

This clone has just a few counts. CDR3 residues: CASSAPGTGKGNTIYF. The CDR3 region has the DNA TGTGCCAGCAGTGCTCCAGGGACAGGGAAAGGAAACACCATATATTTT. This sequence joins TRBV25-1 and TRBJ1-3; 9 bases match TRBD1. CDR3 length: 16 amino acids. V lost 4 bases and J lost 4; bases outside the gene matches: 8. Germline CDR1 reads MGHDK; CDR2 reads SYGVNS.

The rearrangement joins TRBV28 to TRBJ1-1; 7 bases map to TRBD1. V shed 8 bases and J 1 base; nucleotides not matched to a gene: 10. This CDR3 has 15 residues. Germline-derived CDR1 and CDR2 are MDHEN and SYDVKM. CDR3 region: CASAAAGGGNTEAFF. The CDR3 DNA is TGTGCCAGCGCTGCGGCAGGGGGGGGGAACACTGAAGCTTTCTTT.

There are many counts of this clone. The V call is TRBV30, the J call TRBJ1-2; D remains unclear. The CDR3 extends over 12 amino acids. Germline V gene sequence: CDR1 GTSNPN, CDR2 SVGIG (reference sequence). Trimming took 2 bases from V and 6 from J, leaving 10 bases between them. The CDR3 loop is CAWSIRADGYTF. The CDR3 nucleotides are TGTGCCTGGAGTATTCGCGCAGATGGCTACACCTTC.

As regards this clone: A much larger clone differs by one base, so this may be a read error. V and J are TRBV7-9 and TRBJ2-7, with 7 positions matching TRBD1. V lost 5 bases to trimming and J lost 0 bases; unmatched junction nucleotides: 4. Germline CDR1 is SEHNR and CDR2 is FQNEAQ (reference sequence). The CDR3 is made up of 14 amino acids. CDR3 residues: CASSPQGVSYEQYF. DNA of the CDR3: TGTGCCAGCAGCCCCCAGGGGGTCTCCTACGAGCAGTACTTC.

This chain uses TRBV18 with TRBJ2-7; the D call may be TRBD1 or TRBD2 (5 bases each). The CDR3 has 14 residues. V was cut by 6 bases and J by 0 bases, with 12 bases left in between. Germline V lookup: CDR1 KGHSH, CDR2 LQKENI. CDR3 residues: CASSRGSSSYEQYF. The CDR3 DNA is TGTGCCAGCTCCCGGGGCAGCAGCTCCTACGAGCAGTACTTC.

This clone was counted only a few times. The V and J genes are TRBV9 and TRBJ2-7, with 8 bases fitting TRBD1. The CDR3 contains 16 residues. Per the germline V gene, CDR1 is SGDLS and CDR2 is YYNGEE. J lost 5 bases, V lost 0 bases, and 10 bases had no gene match. In DNA form, the CDR3 reads TGTGCCAGCAGCGTAGTGAGCGGACAGGGATTCGACGAGCAGTACTTC. Translation gives CASSVVSGQGFDEQYF.

The chain carries TRBV18 and TRBJ2-5, with TRBD1 as a possible D gene (5 bases). The V and J ends lost 2 bases and 5 bases respectively, with 12 bases between them. The CDR3 runs to 14 residues. Germline V gene sequence: CDR1 KGHSH, CDR2 LQKENI. CDR3 sequence: CASSPSPRVETQYF. CDR3 DNA: TGTGCCAGCTCACCAAGTCCCAGGGTGGAGACCCAGTACTTC.

The V gene is TRBV2, the J gene TRBJ2-5; D remains unclear. Trimming shortened V by 7 bases and J by 7 bases, and 22 bases separated the two germline ends. Germline V CDR1 and CDR2: SNHLY, FYNNEI. The length of the CDR3 is 15 residues. The CDR3 loop reads CASNISPVVSATQYF. CDR3 nucleotides: TGTGCCAGCAACATAAGCCCAGTCGTGAGTGCGACCCAGTACTTC.

This clone was observed at least ten times. The CDR3 nucleotides are TGTGCCAGCAGTGACCGGGACTTGTTGGAGTACTTC. Translation gives CASSDRDLLEYF. V and J are TRBV2 and TRBJ2-7; D is perhaps TRBD2 (6 bases). The V gene lost 3 bases and the J gene lost 11 bases, with 14 bases spanning the gap. Germline V gene data show CDR1 as SNHLY and CDR2 as FYNNEI. The CDR3 contains 12 residues.

The chain couples TRBV6-5 to TRBJ1-2; maybe TRBD1 (6 bases). The CDR3 covers 13 residues. Germline V gene lookup returns CDR1 MNHEY and CDR2 SVGAGI. V gave up 6 bases and J gave up 7 bases, with 15 bases separating them. CDR3 nucleotides: TGTGCCAGCAGCCCCCCCGGGGGCGGTGGCTACACCTTC. Translated: CASSPPGGGGYTF.

The gene calls are TRBV30 and TRBJ1-4, with D tentatively TRBD1 (5 bases). The germline V gene has CDR1 GTSNPN and CDR2 SVGIG (reference sequence). Deletions cut 8 bases from V and 5 bases from J, with 12 bases between. The CDR3 spans 12 residues. The CDR3 protein is CAGGAQNEKLFF. In nucleotides, the CDR3 is TGTGCCGGGGGTGCGCAGAATGAAAAACTGTTTTTT.

The V gene is TRBV5-1, the J gene TRBJ2-6, with D perhaps matching TRBD1 (6 bases). The CDR3 covers 15 residues. The V gene lost 4 bases and the J gene lost 5 bases, with 13 bases spanning the gap. Germline-derived CDR1 and CDR2 are SGHRS and YFSETQ. The CDR3 reads CASSPDRLWANVLTF. The CDR3, as DNA: TGCGCCAGCAGCCCCGACAGGCTCTGGGCCAACGTCCTGACTTTC.

The chain links TRBV7-2 to TRBJ2-5; D ambiguous. Trimming shortened V by 0 bases and J by 5 bases, and 10 bases separated the two germline ends. Germline V gene sequence: CDR1 SGHTA, CDR2 FQGNSA. The CDR3 totals 14 residues. In DNA, the CDR3 is TGTGCCAGCAGCTTAGCTAGCTTTACGGAGACCCAGTACTTC. Residues: CASSLASFTETQYF.

The chain is built from TRBV29-1 and TRBJ2-7, with a possible D match to TRBD1 (5 bases). There are 13 residues in the CDR3. The V gene lost 4 bases and the J gene lost 4 bases, with 14 bases spanning the gap. Germline CDR1 and CDR2: SQVTM and ANQGSEA. The CDR3 DNA follows: TGCAGCGTTGTCTCCAGGCCAGGGTACGAGCAGTACTTC. Translated: CSVVSRPGYEQYF.

CDR3 bases: TGTGCCTGGAGTACCGGGAGGGTCCTAGATACGCAGTATTTT. Translating gives CAWSTGRVLDTQYF. The V call is TRBV30, the J call TRBJ2-3; 8 bases agree with TRBD2. Germline assignment: CDR1 GTSNPN and CDR2 SVGIG (reference sequence). Germline trimming cut 2 bases from V and 5 bases from J; bases unmatched to any gene: 6. The length of the CDR3 is 14 residues.

The J gene is TRBJ1-5, the V gene TRBV19; D remains ambiguous. This CDR3 region has 15 residues. V lost 4 bases and J 0 bases, leaving 10 bases between the germline ends. CDR1 is LNHDA and CDR2 is SQIVND in the germline V gene (reference sequence). The DNA of the CDR3 is TGTGCCAGTAGTACGCGGACGGGTAGCAATCAGCCCCAGCATTTT. Its translation is CASSTRTGSNQPQHF. The complete variable domain, with remaining parts taken from reference TRBV19 and TRBJ1-5, reads DGGITQSPKYLFRKEGQNVTLSCEQNLNHDAMYWYRQDPGQGLRLIYYSQIVNDFQKGDIAEGYSVSREKKESFPLTVTSAQKNPTAFYLCASSTRTGSNQPQHFGDGTRLSIL.